The 22 T cell receptor beta chains in this list originate from one sample, sequenced in a study of T-cell memory formation after mild COVID-19. TCRdb re-called the 5' RACE reads through MiXCR, storing one row per CDR3 protein. The sample includes about 340,000 distinct CDR3 sequences, 10% to 15% seen only once; the top ten take roughly 23%. The sample taken for sequencing was PBMCs or a T cell subset sorted from them (not recorded which). Source of these receptors: a man aged 18 to 29 who had mild COVID-19 (a few samples of this study predate the infection). Cell type and time point are not known.

This clonotype was observed a few times. The V gene is TRBV18, the J gene TRBJ1-1; 7 positions agree with TRBD1. Germline CDR1 reads KGHSH; CDR2 reads LQKENI. This CDR3 is built from 13 residues. The J segment lost 0 bases and the V segment lost 8 bases, leaving 3 bases of the junction unmatched. This chain's CDR3 is CASRQGVNTEAFF. DNA for the CDR3: TGTGCCAGCCGACAGGGCGTGAACACTGAAGCTTTCTTT.

The V gene is TRBV7-2, the J gene TRBJ2-3; D possibly corresponds to TRBD2 (7 bases). In germline, CDR1 is SGHTA, CDR2 FQGNSA. The CDR3 has 15 residues. Trimming left V 6 bases short and J 3 bases short, with 16 bases between. The CDR3 DNA sequence: TGTGCCAGCAGGAGGGGGGGGGTCGGGACAGATACGCAGTATTTT. Protein product: CASRRGGVGTDTQYF.

This clonotype was observed a few times. The chain carries TRBV7-2 and TRBJ1-5; tentatively, D is TRBD1 (5 bases). This CDR3 spans 15 amino acids. The V gene lost 2 bases and the J gene lost 1 base, with 9 bases spanning the gap. From germline, CDR1 is SGHTA and CDR2 FQGNSA. The CDR3 is CASSLSGLSNQPQHF. The CDR3 bases are TGTGCCAGCAGCTTATCAGGGTTAAGCAATCAGCCCCAGCATTTT.

This clonotype has just a few counts. The chain joins TRBV4-3 to TRBJ2-5; possible D gene TRBD1, 5 bases. Trimming stripped 4 bases from V and 2 bases from J, with 8 bases between. The CDR3 covers 13 residues. The germline V gene encodes CDR1 LGHNA and CDR2 YSLEER. Here the CDR3 DNA reads TGCGCCAGCAGCCGACAGTTACAAGAGACCCAGTACTTC. Protein product: CASSRQLQETQYF.

The V and J genes are TRBV5-1 and TRBJ2-1; no firm D call. The length of the CDR3 is 14 residues. Germline CDR1 and CDR2: SGHRS and YFSETQ. Trimming removed 0 bases from V and 8 bases from J, with 12 bases in between. The CDR3 DNA sequence: TGCGCCAGCAGCTTGGCCCTGGCTGAGGATGAGCAGTTCTTC. Amino acids: CASSLALAEDEQFF.

This clonotype appeared many times. The chain combines TRBV5-1 with TRBJ1-1; possible D gene TRBD1, 6 bases. Deletions cut 2 bases from V and 7 bases from J, with 12 bases between. This CDR3 has 13 residues. Germline CDR1 SGHRS, CDR2 YFSETQ. CDR3 in amino acids: CASSFGGPNEAFF. The CDR3, as DNA: TGCGCCAGCAGCTTTGGGGGCCCCAATGAAGCTTTCTTT.

The chain links TRBV7-2 to TRBJ1-1; 7 positions match TRBD1. CDR3 size: 14 residues. The ends lost 1 base at V and 7 bases at J; junction bases unmatched: 6. Germline V lookup: CDR1 SGHTA, CDR2 FQGNSA. CDR3 loop: CASSLGGTEGEAFF. The CDR3 region has the DNA TGTGCCAGCAGCTTAGGTGGGACAGAAGGTGAAGCTTTCTTT.

This clonotype showed up just a few times. The chain employs TRBV19 and TRBJ1-5; tentatively, D is TRBD1 (5 bases). The V and J ends lost 3 bases and 6 bases respectively, with 15 bases between them. Germline V gene sequence: CDR1 LNHDA, CDR2 SQIVND (reference sequence). The CDR3 loop spans 15 amino acids. The CDR3 nucleotides read TGTGCCAGTAGTATCGGGGGAACGGCTGTTCAGCCCCAGCATTTT. Amino acids: CASSIGGTAVQPQHF.

This clonotype appeared a few times. The V and J genes are TRBV7-2 and TRBJ1-1, with D hard to call. Trimming stripped 8 bases from V and 6 bases from J, with 19 bases between. Germline V gives CDR1 SGHTA, CDR2 FQGNSA. This CDR3 has 14 residues. In nucleotides, the CDR3 is TGTGCCAGCGGTCCCCAGGACCGCAAGTCTGAAGCTTTCTTT. This gives the protein CASGPQDRKSEAFF.

As concerns this clonotype: The CDR3 ends on some other residue instead of the conserved phenylalanine or tryptophan, so this is likely a read error. The chain has TRBV11-2 and TRBJ2-5; TRBD2 matches 10 bases. V lost 1 base and J lost 7; bases outside the gene matches: 6. Germline V gene data show CDR1 as SGHAT and CDR2 as FQNNGV. CDR3 length: 15 amino acids. The CDR3: CASSLATSGRGTQYI. Here the CDR3 DNA reads TGTGCCAGCAGCTTAGCGACTAGCGGGCGCGGGACCCAGTACATC.

The chain employs TRBV3-1 and TRBJ2-4, with a tentative D call TRBD2 (5 bases). The ends were cut back, 1 base at V and 0 bases at J, with 13 bases in the middle. CDR3 length equals 17 residues. Germline CDR1 LGHDT, CDR2 YNNKEL (reference sequence). The CDR3 here is CASSQGGPRLAKNIQYF. DNA for the CDR3: TGTGCCAGCAGCCAAGGCGGGCCGAGACTAGCCAAAAACATTCAGTACTTC. Complete variable domain (other parts from reference TRBV3-1 and TRBJ2-4): DTAVSQTPKYLVTQMGNDKSIKCEQNLGHDTMYWYKQDSKKFLKIMFSYNNKELIINETVPNRFSPKSPDKAHLNLHINSLELGDSAVYFCASSQGGPRLAKNIQYFGAGTRLSVL.

The gene calls are TRBV2 and TRBJ1-1; D ambiguous. This CDR3 is 13 amino acids long. Looked up from germline, CDR1 is SNHLY and CDR2 is FYNNEI. Trimming took 0 bases from V and 7 from J, leaving 9 bases between them. The CDR3 nucleotides read TGTGCCAGCAGTGAAGCAAGTCGGGGTGAAGCTTTCTTT. Amino acids: CASSEASRGEAFF.

Only a few counts were recorded for this clonotype. V gene TRBV4-3 combines with J gene TRBJ1-2; a possible D gene is TRBD1 (6 bases). The CDR3 is 17 residues long. V was pared by 0 bases and J by 4 bases, with 18 bases between. Germline loops: CDR1 LGHNA, CDR2 YSLEER. The CDR3 sequence is CASSQDEGRGATYGYTF. The CDR3, as DNA: TGCGCCAGCAGCCAAGATGAGGGTAGGGGGGCGACCTATGGCTACACCTTC.

This clonotype was recorded at least ten times. The V call is TRBV7-2, the J call TRBJ2-4, with 16 nucleotides matching TRBD2. The CDR3 has 20 residues. V trimming: 5 bases; J trimming: 0 bases; junction bases outside the gene matches: 10. Germline V gives CDR1 SGHTA, CDR2 FQGNSA. The CDR3 bases are TGTGCCAGCAGCCCGGGACTAGCGGGGGGGATACTGCTAGCCAAAAACATTCAGTACTTC. It translates to CASSPGLAGGILLAKNIQYF.

The V gene is TRBV12-5, the J gene TRBJ2-7; tentatively, D is TRBD1 (5 bases). This CDR3 region has 15 residues. Germline V gives CDR1 LGHNT, CDR2 FRNRAP. V lost 0 bases and J 0 bases, leaving 9 bases between the germline ends. The CDR3, as DNA: TGTGCTAGTGGTTTGGTAGGGGCAGGCTCCTACGAGCAGTACTTC. This sequence encodes CASGLVGAGSYEQYF. The whole variable domain, remainder taken from reference TRBV12-5 and TRBJ2-7, is DARVTQTPRHKVTEMGQEVTMRCQPILGHNTVFWYRQTMMQGLELLAYFRNRAPLDDSGMPKDRFSAEMPDATLATLKIQPSEPRDSAVYFCASGLVGAGSYEQYFGPGTRLTVT.

The rearrangement uses TRBV7-2 and TRBJ2-3; tentative D call: TRBD1 (7 bases). Per the germline V gene, CDR1 is SGHTA and CDR2 is FQGNSA. The CDR3 totals 16 residues. Trimming left V 5 bases short and J 1 base short, with 16 bases between. The CDR3 DNA sequence: TGTGCCAGCAGCATTTTAGGGGGGACAGGCACAGATACGCAGTATTTT. Translated: CASSILGGTGTDTQYF.

The chain joins TRBV4-3 to TRBJ1-2; the D gene is possibly TRBD1 (6 bases). The V and J ends lost 2 bases and 5 bases respectively, with 15 bases between them. From germline, CDR1 is LGHNA and CDR2 YSLEER. The CDR3 spans 15 residues. The CDR3 here is CASSQSRQESYGYTF. The CDR3 DNA is TGCGCCAGCAGCCAATCCCGACAGGAGTCGTATGGCTACACCTTC.

The chain couples TRBV7-2 to TRBJ1-2; maybe TRBD1 (5 bases). The germline V gene has CDR1 SGHTA and CDR2 FQGNSA. V gave up 3 bases and J gave up 2 bases, with 10 bases separating them. The CDR3 spans 14 residues. The CDR3 protein is CASSLLGGNYGYTF. The CDR3 DNA reads TGTGCCAGCAGCTTGTTGGGGGGAAACTATGGCTACACCTTC. The full variable domain, in which reference TRBV7-2 and TRBJ1-2 provide the parts outside the CDR3, is GAGVSQSPSNKVTEKGKDVELRCDPISGHTALYWYRQSLGQGLEFLIYFQGNSAPDKSGLPSDRFSAERTGGSVSTLTIQRTQQEDSAVYLCASSLLGGNYGYTFGSGTRLTVV.

This chain links TRBV4-2 with TRBJ1-5, with D unclear. Germline V CDR1 and CDR2: LGHNA, YNFKEQ. The CDR3 sequence is 16 residues long. Trimming cost V 4 bases and J 0 bases, with 13 bases left between them. The CDR3: CASSLRSATSNQPQHF. CDR3 DNA sequence: TGTGCCAGCAGCCTCCGATCGGCCACTAGCAATCAGCCCCAGCATTTT.

This clonotype was seen more than once but under ten times. CDR3 sequence reads: CASSQVPASAGANVLTF. Written as DNA, the CDR3 is TGTGCCAGCAGCCAAGTGCCGGCATCGGCGGGGGCCAACGTCCTGACTTTC. The chain joins TRBV4-2 to TRBJ2-6, with D unclear. V was trimmed by 1 base and J by 4 bases, leaving 14 bases between them. Per germline, CDR1 LGHNA and CDR2 YNFKEQ. This CDR3 has 17 residues.

The table lists this clonotype with many counts. The chain is built from TRBV7-9 and TRBJ2-7, with no clear D. V lost 5 bases and J 4 bases, leaving 9 bases between the germline ends. The CDR3 consists of 12 residues. Germline V lookup: CDR1 SEHNR, CDR2 FQNEAQ (reference sequence). CDR3 sequence reads: CASSASGYEQYF. For the CDR3, the DNA is TGTGCCAGCAGCGCCTCAGGTTACGAGCAGTACTTC.

This clonotype was detected only a few times. The rearrangement links TRBV5-1 to TRBJ2-3; D is perhaps TRBD1 (5 bases). The CDR3 consists of 16 residues. V dropped 2 bases and J dropped 1 base, with 14 bases sitting between them. CDR1 SGHRS and CDR2 YFSETQ come from the germline V gene. CDR3 loop: CASSFPDKMGTDTQYF. The CDR3 region has the DNA TGCGCCAGCAGCTTCCCGGACAAGATGGGCACAGATACGCAGTATTTT.